Described below is a single T cell receptor beta chain sequence and its context. What it recognizes is unknown. The data stem from a study of vaccination effects on CD4 cells after COVID-19. Overall study findings and caveats: There was only 1 of 255 vaccine-induced clones in healthy vaccinees that cross-reacted with common cold coronaviruses. Few convalescent patients and no early post-infection timepoints were included in the study.

Libraries were prepared by immunoSEQ multiplex PCR; TCRdb keeps only in-frame clonotypes and omits some of them. The sample holds roughly 67,000 clones, about 78% seen once. The V end lost 5 bases, the J end lost 3 bases, and 8 bases lay between the germline ends. The CDR3 runs to 13 residues. From germline, CDR1 is LNHNV and CDR2 YYDKDF (reference sequence). Within the ViraFEST assay, antigen-specific CD4+ T cells underwent expansion with viral peptide pools prior to sequencing. Cultured cells yielded isolated CD4+ T cells after less than 11 days. Neither prior SARS-CoV-2 infection nor positive nucleocapsid antibodies were present in the vaccine recipients.

The chain couples TRBV15 to TRBJ1-3; D is unresolved. The TCR comes from a human donor who received a COVID-19 vaccine. Sequenced here: CD4+ T cells from PBMCs cultured with SARS-CoV-2 spike peptides, sampled before COVID-19 vaccination. The CDR3 DNA reads TGTGCCACCAGCTCGACCGGTGGAAACACCATATATTTT. Its protein is CATSSTGGNTIYF.